The entry below describes one TCR beta chain. The CDR3 sequence is 15 residues long. J was trimmed by 5 bases and V by 5 bases; bases with no gene match: 8. Germline CDR1 is SGHNT and CDR2 is YENEEA. The table came from immunoSEQ multiplex PCR; TCRdb's copy has only in-frame clones and leaves some out. The profile covers about 140,000 clones, with over 80% appearing a single time and around 40% taken by the ten largest. This record belongs to a study of blood T cell repertoires in COVID-19. Study at large: COVID-19 samples from acute and convalescent phases originated in the United States, Italy and Spain. Nucleic acid was either cDNA or gDNA, and it came from T cells, B-cell-depleted T cells, or PBMCs.

This sequence originates from a man over 45 who had recovered from COVID-19. The chain combines TRBV11-3 with TRBJ2-3, with 9 bases fitting TRBD1. Material: peripheral blood. The CDR3 loop reads CASSKTGTGKDTQYF. CDR3 sequence (DNA): TGTGCCAGCAGCAAAACCGGGACAGGGAAAGATACGCAGTATTTT.